The T cell receptor (beta chain) under discussion was sequenced for a study of shared clonotypes between healthy human individuals. Here immunoSEQ multiplex PCR was the method, and the copy in TCRdb shows in-frame clones only, minus some. The data contain approximately 2.3 million clones, more than 80% of them singletons. Per the germline V gene, CDR1 is MNHEY and CDR2 is SVGAGI. The CDR3 contains 16 residues. Regarding this clone: No antigen is known for it. Relative to the germline gene, one junction end is altered; a read error may explain this.

Notes on the study in general: Sequencing depth was predicted to influence how clonotypes are shared among donors.

The TCR comes from a man aged 18-30 years in good health. Some clones in this sample may be carry-over from other donors' samples. The chain is built from TRBV6-5 and TRBJ2-1; the match to TRBD2 covers 9 bases. Sample: naive CD4+ T cells from PBMCs. Subset: CD45RA+ positively selected. The CDR3 DNA sequence: TGTGCCAGCAGTTCCATAGCGGGAGTGTCCTCCAATGAGCAGTTCTTC. Residues: CASSSIAGVSSNEQFF.